Described below is a single T cell receptor beta chain sequence and its context. Its antigen is unknown. With cryopreserved PBMCs as the source, roughly 2 micrograms of genomic DNA went to TCR beta libraries. Measured with immunoSEQ multiplex PCR; TCRdb has only the in-frame clones, and not every one. This repertoire shows about 14,000 clones, 55% to 65% found once; its top ten account for roughly 12%. The data were obtained in a study of cytotoxic CD8 clonotypes in ibrutinib-treated CLL. Study at large: Patients attained around 25 partial and 2 complete responses; at median approximately 64 months, approximately 14 remained remitted while about twelve progressed. Samples had a mean of approximately 260,000 productive templates and 85,000 to 100,000 productive rearrangements. Overall study results and limits: Clonality, elevated at ibrutinib response, dropped back toward baseline at progression.

In germline, CDR1 is LGHNT, CDR2 FRNRAP. Deletions cut 4 bases from V and 10 bases from J, with 11 bases between. CDR3 length: 12 residues. The origin of this receptor is a human donor with chronic lymphocytic leukemia. The rearrangement uses TRBV12-5 and TRBJ1-5, with D possibly being TRBD1 (5 bases). The source was PBMCs, collected before ibrutinib treatment. CDR3 sequence: CASGSSGNPQHF. The CDR3 nucleotides are TGTGCTAGTGGTTCCTCAGGGAATCCCCAGCATTTT.